This T cell receptor (beta chain) was captured in a study of blood T cell repertoires in COVID-19. Study overall: Both acute and convalescent COVID-19 samples were obtained from the United States, Italy and Spain. From T cells, B-cell-depleted T cells, or PBMCs came the material, which was cDNA or gDNA.

Study processing details: For nucleated cells, counts were estimated from reference gene primer amplification. Some clones are missing from TCRdb's copy, which holds only in-frame ones; the method was immunoSEQ multiplex PCR. That table supplies the V and J calls and clone size; D and trimming were determined from the DNA. Altogether under 250,000 clones are present, more than 75% being singletons, with the ten largest covering approximately 6.8%. Germline-derived CDR1 and CDR2 are SGHTA and FQGNSA. V lost 5 bases and J lost 0, with 8 bases in between. The CDR3 has 15 residues. Sample: peripheral blood. This TCR came from a woman aged 70 to 79 with active or convalescent COVID-19. This sequence joins TRBV7-2 and TRBJ1-6; D possibly corresponds to TRBD1 (6 bases). The CDR3 DNA sequence: TGTGCCAGCAGCCCGGACAGCTCCTATAATTCACCCCTCCACTTT. It codes for CASSPDSSYNSPLHF.